The 2 T cell receptor beta chains given below trace back to one sample, sequenced in a study of patients and donors after allogeneic stem cell transplantation. Via MiXCR, TCRdb re-called the RT-PCR reads, giving one row per CDR3 protein. The data contain 900,000 to 1,000,000 distinct CDR3 sequences, 18% of them singletons. Material for sequencing was blood, either unsorted or a sorted T cell fraction (not recorded which). These TCRs come from a human donor who was either an allogeneic HSCT recipient or a stem cell or donor lymphocyte infusion donor (not recorded which). It is not recorded whose cells these are; they may come from a transplant donor.

This clonotype was seen a handful of times. The CDR3 reads CAISDNGGEKLFF. CDR3 in DNA: TGTGCCATCAGTGACAACGGGGGTGAAAAACTGTTTTTT. This rearrangement joins TRBV10-3 to TRBJ1-4; tentative D call: TRBD1 (5 bases). The CDR3 is 13 amino acids. Trimming shortened V by 3 bases and J by 7 bases, and 9 bases separated the two germline ends. CDR1 and CDR2 from the germline V gene are ENHRY and SYGVKD.

This clonotype was detected ten times or more. The chain joins TRBV5-1 to TRBJ2-2; D possibly corresponds to TRBD2 (6 bases). Deletions cut 2 bases from V and 4 bases from J, with 12 bases between. The V gene's germline CDR1 is SGHRS and CDR2 YFSETQ. The CDR3 is 15 residues long. The CDR3 protein is CASSFPGVGTGELFF. The CDR3 coding sequence is TGCGCCAGCAGCTTTCCGGGAGTGGGCACCGGGGAGCTGTTTTTT.